Each of the 5 T cell receptor beta chains below was sequenced from the same sample in a study of blood T cell repertoires in COVID-19. Clones were read by immunoSEQ multiplex PCR, and TCRdb kept only the in-frame ones, dropping some. The table lists more than 300,000 clones, roughly 90% of them singletons. The sequenced sample was PBMCs or T cells enriched from blood (not recorded which). These receptors all come from a woman in her 30s who had been exposed to COVID-19.

The J gene is TRBJ1-1, the V gene TRBV3-1 (or the pseudogene TRBV3-2); 7 nucleotides align to TRBD1. The junction had 4 bases not matched to a gene; V was cut back by 3 bases and J by 3 bases. The CDR3 is made up of 14 amino acids. Germline V gene data show CDR1 as LGHDT and CDR2 as YNNKEL (reference sequence). As DNA, the CDR3 is TGTGCCAGCAGCCATTGGACAGGAGACACTGAAGCTTTCTTT. Its protein is CASSHWTGDTEAFF.

This clone was seen only once. The gene calls are TRBV2 and TRBJ2-7; 9 bases fit TRBD1. Germline loops: CDR1 SNHLY, CDR2 FYNNEI. J was trimmed by 4 bases and V by 8 bases; bases with no gene match: 6. This CDR3 has 13 residues. CDR3 sequence reads: CASGGGQGYEQYF. The CDR3 bases are TGTGCCAGCGGGGGGGGACAGGGATACGAGCAGTACTTC.

This clone was recorded once. The rearrangement links TRBV6-2 or TRBV6-3 to TRBJ1-2; 8 positions match TRBD1. Germline loops: CDR1 MNHEY, CDR2 SVGEGT. V shed 6 bases, J shed 4 bases, and the junction held 7 bases outside the gene matches. CDR3 size: 14 residues. CDR3 region: CASSPDRGLYGYTF. The CDR3 DNA reads as TGTGCCAGCAGCCCAGACAGGGGCCTCTATGGCTACACCTTC.

The chain has TRBV27 and TRBJ1-5; 9 bases fit TRBD1. The CDR3 is 15 amino acids. From germline, CDR1 is MNHEY and CDR2 SMNVEV (reference sequence). Germline trimming cut 6 bases from V and 6 bases from J; bases unmatched to any gene: 9. CDR3 nucleotides: TGTGCCAGCAGCCAAAGGACAGGGGTTTTTCAGCCCCAGCATTTT. Its translation: CASSQRTGVFQPQHF.

V usage is TRBV11-3 and J usage is TRBJ2-3, with TRBD2 identical over 8 bases. With 5 bases clipped from V and 4 bases from J, the junction kept 8 bases outside the gene matches. Looked up from germline, CDR1 is SGHNT and CDR2 is YENEEA. The CDR3 is 15 amino acids. Here the CDR3 reads CASSRRGRGADTQYF. CDR3 nucleotide sequence: TGTGCCAGCAGCCGACGTGGGCGGGGGGCAGATACGCAGTATTTT.